These T cell receptor beta chains were read from a single sample in a study of blood T cell repertoires in COVID-19. The repertoire was sequenced with immunoSEQ multiplex PCR; TCRdb's copy has only in-frame clones and lacks some. The table records over 65,000 clones, around 90% of them present only once. Sample: peripheral blood. The receptor set was obtained from a human donor in a cohort sampled during active COVID-19. CDR3s include the opening cysteine and the closing phenylalanine or tryptophan. A D gene is named only where the DNA matches it firmly. Clone size is shown for a subset of rows, as once, few, many or a class of expanded clone.

>TRBV6-4|TRBD2|.|TRBJ2-7
CASSDPGTSGRAYEQYF
TGTGCCAGCAGTGACCCAGGAACTAGCGGGAGAGCCTACGAGCAGTACTTC
>TRBV5-6|TRBD1|.|TRBJ2-7
CASSLPTGGSYEQYF
TGTGCCAGCAGCCTGCCGACAGGGGGCTCCTACGAGCAGTACTTC
>TRBV18|TRBD2|.|TRBJ2-5
CASSPLAQREGRETQYF
TGTGCCAGCTCACCCCTAGCCCAGCGGGAGGGCCGCGAGACCCAGTACTTC
>TRBV5-5|TRBD1|.|TRBJ2-7
CASSTTGTGREQYF
TGTGCCAGCAGCACCACCGGGACAGGGCGCGAGCAGTACTTC
>TRBV4-2|.|.|TRBJ2-7
CASSQDIQIEQYF
TGTGCCAGCAGCCAAGATATTCAGATCGAGCAGTACTTC
>TRBV4-2|TRBD2|few|TRBJ2-7
CASSPSEGSGDYEQYF
TGTGCCAGCAGCCCTTCCGAAGGTAGCGGGGACTACGAGCAGTACTTC
>TRBV18|.|.|TRBJ1-2
CASSSDNAANYGYTF
TGTGCCAGCTCATCAGACAACGCAGCTAACTATGGCTACACCTTC
>TRBV5-4|.|.|TRBJ1-1
CASSLSQANTEAFF
TGTGCCAGCAGCTTGTCACAGGCGAACACTGAAGCTTTCTTT
>TRBV19|TRBD1|.|TRBJ2-5
CASSMAEQGAEETQYF
TGTGCCAGTAGTATGGCGGAACAGGGGGCGGAGGAGACCCAGTACTTC
>TRBV9|TRBD2|.|TRBJ2-4
CASSFSELAGGRKNIQYF
TGTGCCAGCAGCTTTAGCGAACTAGCGGGAGGACGCAAAAACATTCAGTACTTC
>TRBV28|TRBD2|.|TRBJ2-1
CASTSPGLAGVIDEQFF
TGTGCCAGCACTTCCCCGGGACTAGCGGGAGTAATCGATGAGCAGTTCTTC
>TRBV2|TRBD2|.|TRBJ2-1
CASKGLAGGLKPSESYNEQFF
TGTGCCAGCAAGGGACTAGCGGGAGGCCTGAAACCTTCTGAATCCTACAATGAGCAGTTCTTC
>TRBV11-3|.|.|TRBJ2-5
CASSLGQGLAETQYF
TGTGCCAGCAGCTTAGGGCAGGGGCTCGCGGAGACCCAGTACTTC
>TRBV1|.|.|TRBJ1-3
CTSSQPTGARLSGNTIYF
TGCACCAGCAGCCAACCAACAGGGGCCCGGCTATCTGGAAACACCATATATTTT
>TRBV7-2|TRBD2|once|TRBJ2-1
CASSAGTSGFYNEQFF
TGTGCCAGCAGCGCCGGGACTAGCGGATTTTACAATGAGCAGTTCTTC
>TRBV18|TRBD2|once|TRBJ2-1
CASSPLSSGFNEQFF
TGTGCCAGCTCACCACTTTCTAGCGGGTTCAATGAGCAGTTCTTC
>TRBV3-1/TRBV3-2|TRBD1|.|TRBJ1-2
CASSQDRGYGYTF
TGTGCCAGCAGCCAAGACAGGGGGTATGGCTACACCTTC
>TRBV19|TRBD2|.|TRBJ2-1
CASSETSFYNEQFF
TGTGCCAGTAGTGAGACTAGCTTTTACAATGAGCAGTTCTTC
>TRBV3-1/TRBV3-2|TRBD1|.|TRBJ1-4
CASSPPSTGGSGKLFF
TGTGCCAGCAGCCCTCCCAGCACAGGGGGTAGTGGGAAACTGTTTTTT
>TRBV4-1|TRBD2|.|TRBJ2-5
CASSQVPGGAETQYF
TGCGCCAGCAGCCAAGTACCCGGGGGGGCAGAGACCCAGTACTTC
>TRBV19|TRBD1|.|TRBJ1-5
CASSIEGPATGGIDSNQPQHF
TGTGCCAGTAGTATAGAGGGGCCCGCAACAGGGGGCATTGATAGCAATCAGCCCCAGCATTTT
>TRBV3-1/TRBV3-2|TRBD1|.|TRBJ1-2
CASSFGQGAVGYTF
TGTGCCAGCAGCTTTGGACAGGGGGCAGTTGGCTACACCTTC
>TRBV6-2/TRBV6-3|.|.|TRBJ2-7
CASSPPTDSSYEQYF
TGTGCCAGCAGTCCCCCGACAGATAGCTCCTACGAGCAGTACTTC
>TRBV30|TRBD2|.|TRBJ2-7
CAWRGLRLAGAGPYEQYF
TGTGCCTGGAGGGGACTAAGACTAGCGGGAGCGGGCCCCTACGAGCAGTACTTC
>TRBV5-1|TRBD1|.|TRBJ1-1
CASSRSTGTNTEAFF
TGCGCCAGCAGCCGATCGACAGGGACGAACACTGAAGCTTTCTTT
>TRBV6-1|.|.|TRBJ1-1
CASSEARQVFMNTEAFF
TGTGCCAGCAGTGAAGCAAGACAGGTTTTCATGAACACTGAAGCTTTCTTT
>TRBV27|TRBD2|once|TRBJ2-1
CASSYSGSSYNEQFF
TGTGCCAGCAGTTACAGCGGGAGTTCCTACAATGAGCAGTTCTTC
>TRBV4-2|TRBD2|.|TRBJ2-3
CASSQEVLAGMTDTQYF
TGTGCCAGCAGCCAAGAGGTACTAGCGGGAATGACAGATACGCAGTATTTT
>TRBV7-9|TRBD1|.|TRBJ2-7
CASSLAQGAVEEQYF
TGTGCCAGCAGCTTAGCGCAGGGGGCGGTGGAAGAGCAGTACTTC
>TRBV13|TRBD2|.|TRBJ2-5
CASSLKTGTSGKETQYF
TGTGCCAGCAGCTTAAAAACCGGGACTAGCGGTAAAGAGACCCAGTACTTC
>TRBV28|.|.|TRBJ2-3
CASSLRADTQYF
TGTGCCAGCAGTTTGAGGGCAGATACGCAGTATTTT
>TRBV5-4|TRBD1|.|TRBJ2-7
CASSFTGGSYEQYF
TGTGCCAGCAGCTTCACAGGGGGATCCTACGAGCAGTACTTC
>TRBV4-3|TRBD1|.|TRBJ2-7
CASSTGTAGEQYF
TGCGCCAGCAGCACCGGGACAGCCGGCGAGCAGTACTTC
>TRBV6-1|TRBD2|.|TRBJ2-3
CASSDASGGRDTQYF
TGTGCCAGCAGTGATGCTAGCGGGGGACGGGATACGCAGTATTTT
>TRBV28|.|.|TRBJ2-3
CASSSPGQSTDTQYF
TGTGCCAGCAGTTCCCCGGGACAATCCACAGATACGCAGTATTTT
>TRBV28|.|.|TRBJ1-4
CASSPRYTGGTNEKLFF
TGTGCCAGCAGTCCAAGGTACACAGGAGGGACTAATGAAAAACTGTTTTTT
>TRBV11-2|.|.|TRBJ2-5
CASSLVEGGETQYF
TGTGCCAGCAGCTTAGTTGAGGGGGGGGAGACCCAGTACTTC
>TRBV27|.|.|TRBJ2-7
CASSLTRSYEQYF
TGTGCCAGCAGTTTAACACGTTCATACGAGCAGTACTTC
>TRBV7-2|.|.|TRBJ2-5
CASSLSGAGAWETQYF
TGTGCCAGCAGCTTATCCGGAGCGGGTGCCTGGGAGACCCAGTACTTC
>TRBV18|TRBD2|.|TRBJ2-5
CASSASGRGETQYF
TGTGCCAGCTCAGCTAGCGGGCGAGGGGAGACCCAGTACTTC
>TRBV5-1|TRBD2|.|TRBJ2-2
CASSWRASGTGELFF
TGCGCCAGCAGCTGGAGGGCTAGCGGGACCGGGGAGCTGTTTTTT
>TRBV7-2|TRBD2|once|TRBJ2-7
CASSLRLAGVGVNEQYF
TGTGCCAGCAGCTTACGACTAGCGGGAGTTGGGGTGAACGAGCAGTACTTC
>TRBV15|TRBD1|.|TRBJ2-7
CATSPDPGGRYEQYF
TGTGCCACCAGCCCCGACCCAGGGGGCCGATACGAGCAGTACTTC
>TRBV24-1|.|.|TRBJ2-1
CATSDFSGEQFF
TGTGCCACCAGTGATTTTAGCGGTGAGCAGTTCTTC
>TRBV29-1|TRBD2|.|TRBJ2-7
CSPGLAGGSYEQYF
TGCAGCCCGGGACTAGCGGGAGGATCCTACGAGCAGTACTTC
>TRBV15|.|.|TRBJ2-7
CATSRDRGDTPYEQYF
TGTGCCACCAGCAGAGATCGAGGGGACACACCCTACGAGCAGTACTTC